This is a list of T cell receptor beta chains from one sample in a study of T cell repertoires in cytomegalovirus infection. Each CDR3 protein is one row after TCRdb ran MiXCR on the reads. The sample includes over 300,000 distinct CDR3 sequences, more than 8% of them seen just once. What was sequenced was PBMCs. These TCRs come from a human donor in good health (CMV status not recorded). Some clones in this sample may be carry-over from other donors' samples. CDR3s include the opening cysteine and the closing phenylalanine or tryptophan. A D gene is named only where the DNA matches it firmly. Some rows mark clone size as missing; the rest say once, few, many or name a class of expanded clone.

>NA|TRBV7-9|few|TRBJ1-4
TGTGCCACTCGCCGGGGACGCTCAACTAATGAAAAACTGTTTTTT
CATRRGRSTNEKLFF
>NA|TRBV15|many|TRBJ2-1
TGTGCCACCAGCAGAAGTAGGGACTCCGGCCTCTCCTACAATGAGCAGTTCTTC
CATSRSRDSGLSYNEQFF
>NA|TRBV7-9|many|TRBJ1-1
TGTGCCAGCAGCTTAACCGGGAGCACTGAAGCTTTCTTT
CASSLTGSTEAFF
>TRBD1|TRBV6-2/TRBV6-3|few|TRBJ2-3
TGTGCCAGCAGGGGGGACAGGTGGCAACTTAGGTTCACAGATACGCAGTATTTT
CASRGDRWQLRFTDTQYF
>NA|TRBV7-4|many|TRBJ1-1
TGTGCCAGCAGCCTTGGGAGTTCGGGGGTGAACACTGAAGCTTTCTTT
CASSLGSSGVNTEAFF
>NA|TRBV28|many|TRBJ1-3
TGTGCCAGCAGTTTATTTGCCAGGTCAAATGGAAACACCATATATTTT
CASSLFARSNGNTIYF
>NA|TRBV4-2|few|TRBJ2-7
TGTGCCAGCAGCCAAGACAGGGATGACTCCTACGAGCAGTACTTC
CASSQDRDDSYEQYF
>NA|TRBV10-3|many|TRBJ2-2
TGTGCCATCAGTGAGTGGGGGGACAACACCGGGGAGCTGTTTTTT
CAISEWGDNTGELFF
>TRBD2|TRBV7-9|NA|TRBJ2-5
TGTGCCAGCATCCAGCAGCGGGGGGGGGTAGAGACCCAGTACTTC
CASIQQRGGVETQYF
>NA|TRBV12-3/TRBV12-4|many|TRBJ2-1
TGTGCCAGCAGTTTAAACCTCCCTGGGTACAATGAGCAGTTCTTC
CASSLNLPGYNEQFF
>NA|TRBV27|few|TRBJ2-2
TGTGCCAGCACACGAGGGGAGCTGTTTTTT
CASTRGELFF
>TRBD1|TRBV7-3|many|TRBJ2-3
TGTGCCAGCAGCCAAGCAGGGGGCCCCACAGATACGCAGTATTTT
CASSQAGGPTDTQYF
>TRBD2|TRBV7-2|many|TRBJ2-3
TGTGCCAGCAGCTTAGTGGCGGGAGTGAGCTCAGATACGCAGTATTTT
CASSLVAGVSSDTQYF
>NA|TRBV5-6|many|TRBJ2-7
TGTGCCAGCAGCTCGGCGACTAGACTTACCTACGAGCAGTACTTC
CASSSATRLTYEQYF
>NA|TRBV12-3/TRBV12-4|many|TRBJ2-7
TGTGCCAGCAGTTTAAGGGCTACCTACGAGCAGTACTTC
CASSLRATYEQYF
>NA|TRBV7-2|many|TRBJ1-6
TGTGCCAGCAGCCTTCGGCCCCCCGCTGGAGGATCACCCCTCCACTTT
CASSLRPPAGGSPLHF
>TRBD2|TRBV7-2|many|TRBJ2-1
TGTGCCAGCAGCCCAGTGGGGACTAGCGGGAGAGATGAGCAGTTCTTC
CASSPVGTSGRDEQFF
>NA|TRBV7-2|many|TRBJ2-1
TGTGCCAGCAGCTTAGGAGGCCTGAGAGGGACCTTCAATGAGCAGTTCTTC
CASSLGGLRGTFNEQFF
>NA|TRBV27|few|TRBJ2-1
TGTGCCAGCAGTTTAGGGTCAAAACCCTACAATGAGCAGTTCTTC
CASSLGSKPYNEQFF
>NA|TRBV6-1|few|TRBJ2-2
TGTGCCAGCACCTCCCAGGGTCTCCCTAACACCGGGGAGCTGTTTTTT
CASTSQGLPNTGELFF
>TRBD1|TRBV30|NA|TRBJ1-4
TGTGCCTGGAGTACAGGGGCGACTAATGAAAAACTGTTTTTT
CAWSTGATNEKLFF
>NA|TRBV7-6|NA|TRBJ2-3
TGTGCCAGCAGCTTCCCCTTAACAGCTAGCACAGATACGCAGTATTTT
CASSFPLTASTDTQYF
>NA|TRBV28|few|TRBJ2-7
TGTGCCAGCAGTTCCCCGGGACTTCTCAACTACGAGCAGTACTTC
CASSSPGLLNYEQYF
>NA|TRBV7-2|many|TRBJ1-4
TGTGCCAGCAGCTTCGCTAATGAAAAACTGTTTTTT
CASSFANEKLFF
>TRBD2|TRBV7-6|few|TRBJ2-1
TGTGCCAGCAGCCCGGGGACTAGCGTATACAATGAGCAGTTCTTC
CASSPGTSVYNEQFF
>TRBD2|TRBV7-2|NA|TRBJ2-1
TGTGCCAGCAGCTCACCGGGACTAGCGGGGGGCAATGAGCAGTTCTTC
CASSSPGLAGGNEQFF
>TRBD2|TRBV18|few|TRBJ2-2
TGTGCCAGCTCACCAGGGACTAGCTCCACCGGGGAGCTGTTTTTT
CASSPGTSSTGELFF
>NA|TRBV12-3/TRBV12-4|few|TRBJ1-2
TGTGCCAGCAGTTCCTTATACGGCTACACCTTC
CASSSLYGYTF
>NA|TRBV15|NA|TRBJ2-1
TGTGCCACCAGCAGAGCTAACAACGGGGGATCCTACAATGAGCAGTTCTTC
CATSRANNGGSYNEQFF
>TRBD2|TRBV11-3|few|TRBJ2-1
TGTGCCAGCAGCTCGTCTAGCGGGAGGGTCTACAATGAGCAGTTCTTC
CASSSSSGRVYNEQFF
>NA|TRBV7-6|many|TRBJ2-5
TGTGCCAGCAGCCCCGAAAGTTTGTGGGGAGAGACCCAGTACTTC
CASSPESLWGETQYF
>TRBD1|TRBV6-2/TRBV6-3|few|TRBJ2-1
TGTGCCAGCAGTTATACGGGACAGACCAACAATGAGCAGTTCTTC
CASSYTGQTNNEQFF
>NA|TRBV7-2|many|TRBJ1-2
TGTGCCAGCAGAAAGATGACGGGAGGCCCCTATGGCTACACCTTC
CASRKMTGGPYGYTF
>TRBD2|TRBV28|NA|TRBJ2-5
TGTGCCAGCAGTCACCGCTATGGCCGGACTAGCGGGAGGACGCAAGAGACCCAGTACTTC
CASSHRYGRTSGRTQETQYF
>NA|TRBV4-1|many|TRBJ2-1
TGCGCCAGCAGCACGAACCCGGGGAGCTCCTACAATGAGCAGTTCTTC
CASSTNPGSSYNEQFF
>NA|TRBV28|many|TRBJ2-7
TGTGCCAGCAGCCAGGGCGACCGAGCCTACGAGCAGTACTTC
CASSQGDRAYEQYF
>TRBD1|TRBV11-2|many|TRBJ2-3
TGTGCCAGCAGGCACCGGGACAGGGCGCCAGATACGCAGTATTTT
CASRHRDRAPDTQYF
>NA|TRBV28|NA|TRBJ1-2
TGTGCCAGCAGTTTTGGGTCGGATGGCTACACCTTC
CASSFGSDGYTF
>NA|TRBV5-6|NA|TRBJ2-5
TGTGCCAGCAGCTTGGCCAGGTCAGGCCAAGAGACCCAGTACTTC
CASSLARSGQETQYF
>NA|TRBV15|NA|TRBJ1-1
TGTGCCACCAGCAGTCGATTGGACGGCACTGAAGCTTTCTTT
CATSSRLDGTEAFF
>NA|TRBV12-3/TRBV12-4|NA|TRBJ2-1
TGTGCCAGCAGTTTGAGATCGTTTAGCGGCAATGAGCAGTTCTTC
CASSLRSFSGNEQFF
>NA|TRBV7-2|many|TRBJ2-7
TGTGCCAGCAGCTTAGTGTTAGGGGTCTCCTACGAGCAGTACTTC
CASSLVLGVSYEQYF
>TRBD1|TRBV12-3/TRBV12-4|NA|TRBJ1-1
TGTGCCAGCAGACCCACAGGGGGCTGGACTGAAGCTTTCTTT
CASRPTGGWTEAFF
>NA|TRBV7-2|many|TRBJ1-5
TGTGCCAGCAGCTCTAGAGGGGGGGAGACTGGCAATCAGCCCCAGCATTTT
CASSSRGGETGNQPQHF
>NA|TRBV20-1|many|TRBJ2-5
TGCAGTGCTAGAGACACGGTGCAAGAGACCCAGTACTTC
CSARDTVQETQYF
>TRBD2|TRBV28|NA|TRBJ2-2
TGTGCCAGCAGTTCGGGACTAGCGGAGATCACCGGGGAGCTGTTTTTT
CASSSGLAEITGELFF
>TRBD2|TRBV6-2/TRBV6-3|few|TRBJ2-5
TGTGCCAGCAGTTACTCCCCGACTAGCCTCCTGGGGGCCCAGTACTTC
CASSYSPTSLLGAQYF
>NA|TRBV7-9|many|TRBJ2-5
TGTGCCAGCAGCTTTACCGAGACCCAGTACTTC
CASSFTETQYF
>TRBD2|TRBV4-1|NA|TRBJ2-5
TGCGCCAGCAGCCAGGAAGCGGGGGGGGGAGAGACCCAGTACTTC
CASSQEAGGGETQYF
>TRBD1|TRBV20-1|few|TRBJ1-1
TGCAGTGCTATCGGACCGGAACAGGGGACTGAAGCTTTCTTT
CSAIGPEQGTEAFF